This T cell receptor beta chain appears in the sequencing data of a study of CXCR3-negative and CXCR3-positive naive CD8 T cells. Study at large: Collectively, the libraries yielded about 135 million TRB reads in total, at about 1.5 +/- 0.3 million per library. General study findings and limits: In CXCR3-positive naive cells, the TRB CDR3s were more hydrophobic than in CXCR3-negative naive cells.

Preparation of TRB cDNA libraries relied on 5' RACE carrying UMI labels. From its re-call of the 5' RACE reads, TCRdb lists each CDR3 protein once, without DNA. The sample totals approximately 65,000 distinct CDR3 sequences. In regard to this clonotype: Its antigen remains unknown.

The germline gives CDR1 SGHRS, CDR2 YFSETQ. The CDR3 covers 15 residues. Sequenced material: naive CXCR3+ CD8+ T cells from blood. Subset of the sample: CD45RO-CCR7+CD27+CD95- naive CD8+ T cells expressing CXCR3 (TNR3+). The sequence was obtained from a human donor in good health. Some clones in this sample may be carry-over from other donors' samples. The rearrangement uses TRBV5-1 and TRBJ2-5. CDR3 in amino acids: CASSLDRGWQETQYF.